This T cell receptor (beta chain) was identified during a study of cytomegalovirus exposure and HLA in healthy donors. The study's findings and limits: It was only CMV serostatus that was available as immune exposure information.

Regarding this clone: Its target is not known.

The CDR3 has 16 amino acids. The V gene's germline CDR1 is PRHDT and CDR2 FYEKMQ (reference sequence). V was shortened by 3 bases and J by 1 base, with 15 bases between the two germline ends. In the PCR, 60 Vbeta and 13 Jbeta primers were used. Assay used: immunoSEQ multiplex PCR; TCRdb lists only in-frame clones, some missing. The sample yields about 120,000 clones, more than 60% seen once. Donors were ostensibly healthy at sampling, although undocumented immune exposures were probable. Sequenced material: PBMCs. The chain has TRBV13 and TRBJ2-5; possible D gene TRBD1, 5 bases. The receptor's source is a man aged 18 to 30 in good health and CMV-seronegative. The CDR3 sequence: CASSLKGRATQETQYF. For the CDR3, the DNA is TGTGCCAGCAGCTTGAAGGGGCGCGCAACCCAAGAGACCCAGTACTTC.